What follows are 4 T cell receptor beta chains derived from one specimen sequenced in a study of beta chain features in type 1 diabetes. Since all of the isolated RNA was reverse transcribed, expressed TCRB transcripts were what got sequenced. TCRdb's copy holds only in-frame clones and misses some; the assay was immunoSEQ multiplex PCR. The repertoire holds 130,000 or so clones, with approximately 9.8% as singletons. The sequencing input was central memory CD4+ T cells from blood. The receptors were gathered from a woman between 40 and 50 years old in good health.

The chain recombines TRBV25-1 with TRBJ2-5, with 7 bases aligning to TRBD1. Trimming cost V 8 bases and J 5 bases; bases outside gene matches: 11. The CDR3 consists of 14 residues. CDR1 and CDR2 from the germline V gene are MGHDK and SYGVNS. CDR3 nucleotide sequence: TGTGCCAGCCCCACGACAGGGCTAGGGGAGACCCAGTACTTC. Its protein is CASPTTGLGETQYF.

The chain is built from TRBV2 and TRBJ2-5; 14 bases agree with TRBD2. J gave up 5 bases and V 7 bases, and 3 bases lay outside the gene matches. The CDR3 is 14 amino acids. The germline V gene has CDR1 SNHLY and CDR2 FYNNEI. CDR3 in amino acids: CASIGLAGGETQYF. CDR3 DNA: TGTGCCAGCATAGGACTAGCGGGGGGTGAGACCCAGTACTTC.

The rearrangement uses TRBV19 and TRBJ1-2; 8 bases are a match to TRBD1. CDR3 length: 13 amino acids. V lost 5 bases and J lost 7; bases outside the gene matches: 6. Germline V gene data show CDR1 as LNHDA and CDR2 as SQIVND (reference sequence). CDR3: CASSLQGAVGYTF. The CDR3 DNA reads TGTGCCAGTAGTCTCCAGGGGGCGGTTGGCTACACCTTC.

The gene calls are TRBV15 and TRBJ2-5; unclear D gene. Near its end, the DNA agrees better with TRBJ2-7, so the J call may be wrong. Germline loops: CDR1 LNHNV, CDR2 YYDKDF (reference sequence). The CDR3 is 14 amino acids. In nucleotides, the CDR3 is TGTGCCACCAGCAGAGAGAGGAGATCCTACGAGCAGTACTTC. The encoded protein is CATSRERRSYEQYF.